The rows below give T cell receptor beta chains drawn from one sample of a study of PD-L1 blockade in urothelial cancer. Produced via immunoSEQ multiplex PCR; TCRdb's table is partial and in-frame only. The sample shows tens of thousands of clones, approximately 80% of them seen only once. The sequences come from PBMCs, collected around atezolizumab (anti-PD-L1) treatment. These receptors came from a man aged 40-55 years with urothelial cancer. Each CDR3 is given with its conserved first and last residue. Each record gives: D gene, J gene, V gene, clone size, CDR3 DNA, CDR3 protein. The D gene is left open where the match is weak. Expanded clones are given a class, and other clones once, few, many or no size at all.

NA TRBJ2-5 TRBV6-1 NA TGTGCCAGCAGTGAAAGGCCCGCGAGGTTGGGGACCCAGTACTTC CASSERPARLGTQYF
NA TRBJ1-2 TRBV28 NA TGTGCCAGCAGTTTCCCCCCGACAGGAGATGGCTACACCTTC CASSFPPTGDGYTF
NA TRBJ1-5 TRBV28 NA TGTGCCAGCAGTTTGACCCCAGGAAGCAATCAGCCCCAGCATTTT CASSLTPGSNQPQHF
NA TRBJ2-2 TRBV5-1 NA TGCGCCAGCAGCTTCGAGCCAACTGGCGGGGAGCTGTTTTTT CASSFEPTGGELFF
NA TRBJ2-7 TRBV10-1 NA TGCGCCAGCAGTTCTACCGGGACCTACGAGCAGTACTTC CASSSTGTYEQYF
TRBD2 TRBJ2-3 TRBV4-1 NA TGCGCCAGCAGCCTAAGGACTAGCGGAGCCACAGATACGCAGTATTTT CASSLRTSGATDTQYF
TRBD1 TRBJ1-3 TRBV6-1 few TGTGCCAGCAGTGGACAGGGGTTCTTAATTGGAAACACCATATATTTT CASSGQGFLIGNTIYF
NA TRBJ1-2 TRBV7-8 NA TGTGCCAGCAGCTTGGGTCCGGCAGGGAAGGTCTATGGCTACACCTTC CASSLGPAGKVYGYTF
NA TRBJ2-1 TRBV29-1 NA TGCAGCGTCATATTTAGTCCTCCGTGGCAGTTCTTC CSVIFSPPWQFF
NA TRBJ2-7 TRBV7-2 NA TGTGCCAGCAGCGAGAGGAGTGGACTGTCGTTCGACGAGCAGTACTTC CASSERSGLSFDEQYF
NA TRBJ1-3 TRBV27 NA TGTGCCAGCAGCCCAACTTGGGGAGGGGACGGAGGAAGGAGAAACACCATATATTTT CASSPTWGGDGGRRNTIYF
NA TRBJ2-1 TRBV7-9 few TGTGCCAGCAGCTTAGGCGCTGGGAGGAATGAGCAGTTCTTC CASSLGAGRNEQFF
NA TRBJ2-6 TRBV11-2 NA TGTGCCAGCAGCACCCACACAGGGAGTGGGGCCAACGTCCTGACTTTC CASSTHTGSGANVLTF
TRBD1 TRBJ1-2 TRBV30 NA TGTGCCTGGAGTGAGAGGGGGCCTTACTATGGCTACACCTTC CAWSERGPYYGYTF
NA TRBJ2-2 TRBV19 few TGTGCCAGTAGTGCCTATAGCAGCACCGGGGAGCTGTTTTTT CASSAYSSTGELFF
NA TRBJ1-1 TRBV28 NA TGTGCCAGCAGTTTAAATGTCCGGGGTGCGGGGACTGAAGCTTTCTTT CASSLNVRGAGTEAFF
NA TRBJ2-5 TRBV7-2 NA TGTGCCAGCAGCCAGTTGGAGACCCAGTACTTC CASSQLETQYF
NA TRBJ2-7 TRBV7-9 NA TGTGCCAGCAGCTGGACGGGGGGCGCCTACGAGCAGTACTTC CASSWTGGAYEQYF
TRBD1 TRBJ1-2 TRBV28 NA TGTGCCAGCACCCTGGGACAGTACTATGGCTACACCTTC CASTLGQYYGYTF
TRBD2 TRBJ2-1 TRBV7-9 NA TGTGCCAGCAGCTCCGTGGGTAGCGGGAGGGCCCTCAATGAGCAGTTCTTC CASSSVGSGRALNEQFF
TRBD1 TRBJ2-7 TRBV5-4 NA TGTGCCAGCAGCACCAAGACAGGGGGCGATGTTTACGAGCAGTACTTC CASSTKTGGDVYEQYF
NA TRBJ1-1 TRBV11-3 NA TGTGCCAGCAGCCCCGGGAGGAGTATTGGGACTGAAGCTTTCTTT CASSPGRSIGTEAFF
NA TRBJ1-3 TRBV7-9 NA TGTGCCTCAACAGGGAGCCCTGGAAACACCATATATTTT CASTGSPGNTIYF
TRBD2 TRBJ2-7 TRBV28 NA TGTGCCAGCCGCAGCGGGACCTACGAGCAGTACTTC CASRSGTYEQYF
NA TRBJ2-5 TRBV12-2 NA TGTGCAAGTCGCTTACCCGGACGAGTACCAAGGAGCGGAATAACCACATTCGGAAACTTC CASRLPGRVPRSGITTFGNF
TRBD2 TRBJ2-1 TRBV7-3 NA TGTGCCAGCAGCTTAACATCCATTGGAGCGGGAGACAGAAATGAGCAGTTCTTC CASSLTSIGAGDRNEQFF
TRBD1 TRBJ2-2 TRBV18 NA TGTGCCAGCTCACGGGACAGGGGGAACACCGGGGAGCTGTTTTTT CASSRDRGNTGELFF
TRBD2 TRBJ2-1 TRBV5-1 NA TGCGCCAGCAGCCCCGGAGGGAGGGACGGGGTGAATGAGCAGTTCTTC CASSPGGRDGVNEQFF
NA TRBJ1-1 TRBV4-2 NA TGTGCCAGCAGCCAAGGGGCCGTGAACACTGAAGCTTTCTTT CASSQGAVNTEAFF
TRBD1 TRBJ2-7 TRBV7-7 NA TGTGCTAGCAGCCCTGGGACAGGGGGGCTCAACGAGCAGTACTTC CASSPGTGGLNEQYF
NA TRBJ1-1 TRBV7-2 few TGTGCCAGCAGCTTAGGGGCAGTCGAAGCTTTCTTT CASSLGAVEAFF
TRBD2 TRBJ2-1 TRBV9 NA TGTGCCAGCAGCGCCCAGGTGAGGGGAGGGGACTACAATGAGCAGTTCTTC CASSAQVRGGDYNEQFF
TRBD1 TRBJ1-2 TRBV23-1 NA TGCGCCACCGCGGGGGGACAGGGACCTACTGGGGGCTACACCTTC CATAGGQGPTGGYTF
TRBD2 TRBJ2-3 TRBV11-3 NA TGTGCCAGCAGCTTGGGACTAGCGGTGGGCACAGATACGCAGTATTTT CASSLGLAVGTDTQYF
TRBD2 TRBJ2-2 TRBV5-6 NA TGTGCCAGCAGCTTTCGACTAGCGCAGGCCGGGGAGCTGTTTTTT CASSFRLAQAGELFF
NA TRBJ2-2 TRBV9 few TGTGCCAGCAGCGCCCAATCGAACACCGGGGAGCTGTTTTTT CASSAQSNTGELFF
TRBD2 TRBJ2-1 TRBV5-3 NA TGTGCCAGAAGCCCTCGTGGAAGCGGGAGAGGTAATGAGCAGTTCTTC CARSPRGSGRGNEQFF